This T cell receptor beta chain was found in a study of cytomegalovirus exposure and HLA in healthy donors. The study ran its PCR with 60 Vbeta and 13 Jbeta primers. Sequencing used immunoSEQ multiplex PCR; TCRdb keeps in-frame clones, though not all of them. This table holds fewer than 100,000 clones. Details on this clone: Its antigen is unidentified.

Study-level findings and limits: Further analysis, carried out later, found HLA-associated TCR beta chains more clonally expanded than equally common other chains. What TCR beta sequences reportedly achieved was accurate prediction of HLA-A and HLA-B alleles in most subjects.

Germline CDR1 reads SGHRS; CDR2 reads YFSETQ. Trimming shortened V by 2 bases and J by 6 bases, and 17 bases separated the two germline ends. The CDR3 sequence is 16 residues long. Sequences were obtained from PBMCs. The chain couples TRBV5-1 to TRBJ2-2; perhaps TRBD2 as D (7 bases). The source is a man between 50 and 59 years old in good health and CMV-seronegative. The CDR3: CASSLGGGAGAGELFF. The CDR3 DNA sequence: TGCGCCAGCAGCTTAGGCGGGGGAGCAGGGGCCGGGGAGCTGTTTTTT.